This T cell receptor beta chain emerged from a study of T cell responses to AZD1222 COVID-19 vaccine. Overall study findings and caveats: Receipt of two AZD1222 doses was followed by a rise in Spike-specific TCR breadth and depth. Distributed over spike, vaccine-associated CD4 TCRs predominated at 160-218 and 743-854. Only five or six AZD1222 recipients were seropositive at baseline. Repertoires were obtained solely post-peak T cell response.

Generated by immunoSEQ multiplex PCR, the TCRdb table keeps only in-frame clones and is missing some. The sample records approximately 70,000 clones, approximately 90% being singletons. CDR1 SGHTA and CDR2 FQGNSA come from the germline V gene. The CDR3 runs 14 residues. V lost 2 bases, J lost 8 bases, and 12 bases lay in between. To note about this clone: Antigen unknown.

The origin of this receptor is an adult who received the MenACWY meningococcal vaccine as a control. The starting material was peripheral blood, obtained 28 days after the second dose of the MenACWY control vaccine. V usage is TRBV7-2 and J usage is TRBJ1-4, with a possible D match to TRBD1 (5 bases). The CDR3 spells CASSLLGAGEKLFF. The CDR3 region has the DNA TGTGCCAGCAGCTTATTAGGGGCAGGGGAAAAACTGTTTTTT.